A selection of T cell receptor beta chains follows, all from one sample in a study of cytomegalovirus exposure and HLA in healthy donors. Assay used: immunoSEQ multiplex PCR; TCRdb lists only in-frame clones, some missing. This table has over 200,000 clones, around 90% appearing once. The sequenced sample was PBMCs. The receptors derive from a woman aged 18-29 years in good health and CMV-seronegative. Each CDR3 is given with its conserved first and last residue. The order of the fields is V gene, D gene, clone size, J gene, CDR3 DNA, CDR3 protein. D genes are given only for firm matches. Clone size appears in some rows only: once, few, many, or a class for an expanded clone.

TRBV19	.	few	TRBJ1-3	TGTGCCAGTAGTATTTCATCCGCGGACACCATATATTTT	CASSISSADTIYF
TRBV18	.	.	TRBJ2-1	TGTGCCAGCTCACCACCGGGACATAATATGAATGAGCAGTTCTTC	CASSPPGHNMNEQFF
TRBV15	.	.	TRBJ1-6	TGTGCCACCAGCAGAGATTCTCGGGGTTCACCCCTCCACTTT	CATSRDSRGSPLHF
TRBV29-1	TRBD2	.	TRBJ2-1	TGCAGCGTTGTTGGGCTAGCGGGGACCTCCTACAATGAGCAGTTCTTC	CSVVGLAGTSYNEQFF
TRBV5-5	.	.	TRBJ1-6	TGTGCCAGCAGCTTGCTAGGTCTAAATTCACCCCTCCACTTT	CASSLLGLNSPLHF
TRBV9	.	.	TRBJ1-6	TGTGCCAGCAGCGTAGCTACTCGGTCACCCCTCCACTTT	CASSVATRSPLHF
TRBV5-1	TRBD2	.	TRBJ2-3	TGCGCCAGCAGCTTGGGCTGGGCTAGCGGGGGCCGCACAGATACGCAGTATTTT	CASSLGWASGGRTDTQYF
TRBV11-2	TRBD1	.	TRBJ2-5	TGTGCCAGCAGCTTAATAACGGGACAGACACAAGAGACCCAGTACTTC	CASSLITGQTQETQYF
TRBV7-2	TRBD2	once	TRBJ2-5	TGTGCCAGCAGCTTATCCTCTAGCGGGGGACAAGAGACCCAGTACTTC	CASSLSSSGGQETQYF
TRBV21-1	.	.	TRBJ1-5	TGTGCCAACTTACAGAGACACCTCCAAAAGTTAGGCAATCAGCCCCAGCATTTT	CANLQRHLQKLGNQPQHF
TRBV30	.	.	TRBJ2-3	TGTGCGGGACACAGAATAGCTTTAGGGGGTACGCAGTATTTT	CAGHRIALGGTQYF
TRBV9	TRBD1	.	TRBJ1-2	TGTGCCAGCAGCGTAGGCCCACCGACAGGGGGCGGCTATGGCTACACCTTC	CASSVGPPTGGGYGYTF
TRBV7-2	.	.	TRBJ1-2	TGTGCCAGCAGTCGGGATCAAATGGAGTATGGCTACACCTTC	CASSRDQMEYGYTF
TRBV7-6	TRBD2	.	TRBJ2-1	TGTGCCAGCAGCACCCGGGGGGTCTCCTACAATGAGCAGTTCTTC	CASSTRGVSYNEQFF
TRBV6-1	.	once	TRBJ2-5	TGTGCCAGCAGTGTCTCCCAGACCCAGTACTTC	CASSVSQTQYF
TRBV4-2	.	.	TRBJ2-5	TGTGCCAGCAGCAGGGCAGGGGCCGAGACCCAGTACTTC	CASSRAGAETQYF
TRBV27	.	.	TRBJ1-3	TGTGCCAGCAGTTTATCAGGGGGCTCTGGAAACACCATATATTTT	CASSLSGGSGNTIYF
TRBV15	.	.	TRBJ1-4	TGTGCCACCAGCAGAGATCTCCAGAGGGATAATGAAAAACTGTTTTTT	CATSRDLQRDNEKLFF
TRBV30	.	.	TRBJ1-6	TGTGCCTGGAGTGCGGGGGAGGGCTATAATTCACCCCTCCACTTT	CAWSAGEGYNSPLHF
TRBV7-9	.	.	TRBJ1-1	TGTGCCAGCAGTTCAGGGACTCCGTCCCGAACAGCTTTCTTT	CASSSGTPSRTAFF
TRBV5-1	.	once	TRBJ2-5	TGCGCCAGCAGCTTGGACAGGGCAGGGCAAGAGACCCAGTACTTC	CASSLDRAGQETQYF
TRBV2	TRBD1	.	TRBJ1-2	TGTGCCAGCAGTGATACGACAGGGGCCTATGGCTACACCTTC	CASSDTTGAYGYTF
TRBV19	.	.	TRBJ1-5	TGTGCCAGTAGTAGCAGGGGAAATAGCAATCAGCCCCAGCATTTT	CASSSRGNSNQPQHF
TRBV13	.	once	TRBJ2-3	TGTGCCAGCAGCCCGAAAAAACAGGGCCCCACAGATACGCAGTATTTT	CASSPKKQGPTDTQYF
TRBV6-5	.	.	TRBJ1-3	TGTGCCAGCAGCATCGGACAAACTGGAAACACCATATATTTT	CASSIGQTGNTIYF
TRBV10-3	.	.	TRBJ2-7	TGTGCCATCAGTGAGCACGGGGGATCCTACGAGCAGTACTTC	CAISEHGGSYEQYF
TRBV29-1	.	.	TRBJ1-1	TGCAGCGTTTTGGGCAATATGAACACTGAAGCTTTCTTT	CSVLGNMNTEAFF
TRBV27	.	.	TRBJ2-1	TGTGCCAGCAGAGGGGGGGGCAATGAGCAGTTCTTC	CASRGGGNEQFF
TRBV7-2	.	.	TRBJ1-4	TGTGCCAGCAGCTTATGGCCAGGTGGGGAAAAACTGTTTTTT	CASSLWPGGEKLFF
TRBV19	.	.	TRBJ1-4	TGTGCCAGTAGTCCATCCGCGGGGGTGGGGGAAAAACTGTTTTTT	CASSPSAGVGEKLFF
TRBV18	.	.	TRBJ1-2	TGTGCCAGCTCACCAGCGGATGATATCTATGGCTACACCTTC	CASSPADDIYGYTF
TRBV6-4	.	.	TRBJ1-2	TGTGCCAGCAGTGACTCAGCAGGGGTCTACGGCTACACCTTC	CASSDSAGVYGYTF
TRBV5-1	.	once	TRBJ2-3	TGCGCCAGCAGCTTGCGTCGGGAACCTAGCACAGATACGCAGTATTTT	CASSLRREPSTDTQYF
TRBV10-3	TRBD1	.	TRBJ2-1	TGTGCCATCAGGGACAGGGGGGATGAGCAGTTCTTC	CAIRDRGDEQFF
TRBV5-4	TRBD1	.	TRBJ1-2	TGTGCCAGCAGCTTGGACAGGGGGTCGTATGGCTACACCTTC	CASSLDRGSYGYTF
TRBV7-7	.	.	TRBJ2-5	TGTGCCAGCAGCCTACGGGAGCAAGAGACCCAGTACTTC	CASSLREQETQYF
TRBV27	TRBD1	.	TRBJ2-1	TGTGCCAGCAGTTTCAGGGGGAATGAGCAGTTCTTC	CASSFRGNEQFF
TRBV28	TRBD2	.	TRBJ2-1	TGTGCCAGCACCGAACTAGCGGGGGCTGAATACAATGAGCAGTTCTTC	CASTELAGAEYNEQFF
TRBV9	.	.	TRBJ1-1	TGTGCCAGCAGCGTAAGAGTAAGGGGGAACACTGAAGCTTTCTTT	CASSVRVRGNTEAFF
TRBV6-5	.	.	TRBJ1-2	TGTGCCAGCAGCGGGACAAGCGGAACTGTCGGCTACACCTTC	CASSGTSGTVGYTF
TRBV9	.	few	TRBJ1-2	TGTGCCAGCAGCTCGATCACAGGGTTAGAAGGCTACACCTTC	CASSSITGLEGYTF
TRBV6-5	TRBD2	.	TRBJ2-2	TGTGCCAGCAGGGGGACTAGCATTGCCGGGGAGCTGTTTTTT	CASRGTSIAGELFF
TRBV11-2	TRBD1	.	TRBJ2-4	TGTGCCAGCAGCTTAGGGGACAGTTCCATAGCCAAAAACATTCAGTACTTC	CASSLGDSSIAKNIQYF
TRBV11-2	TRBD1	.	TRBJ1-6	TGTGCCAGCAGCTTAGGGGACAGCCCTTCAACTTCACCCCTCCACTTT	CASSLGDSPSTSPLHF
TRBV28	.	.	TRBJ1-5	TGTGCCAGCAGTCCCGGGACACTCAATCAGCCCCAGCATTTT	CASSPGTLNQPQHF